This TCR beta chain was sequenced in a study of human T cells and chemical hapten exposure. TCRdb re-called the RACE reads with MiXCR, one entry per CDR3 protein. The sample holds about 190,000 distinct CDR3 sequences, approximately 24% seen once. This clonotype was observed a few times. Germline loops: CDR1 SGHAT, CDR2 FQNNGV. Trimming removed 4 bases from V and 7 bases from J, with 19 bases in between. There are 15 residues in the CDR3. Specified time point: patch test 3, about 24 weeks after DPC sensitization. The treatment was: therapeutic diphenylcyclopropenone sensitization with weekly scalp DPC. Each patch test followed a blood draw.

Sequenced here: whole blood, sampled in connection with sensitization to the hapten diphenylcyclopropenone (DPC). The sequence came from a woman aged 40 to 55 with alopecia areata. Some clones in this sample may be carry-over from other donors' samples. The chain joins TRBV11-2 to TRBJ2-5, with D hard to call. CDR3 sequence reads: CASSSNYGSPGTQYF. Here the CDR3 DNA reads TGTGCCAGCAGCTCCAATTACGGGTCCCCGGGGACCCAGTACTTC.